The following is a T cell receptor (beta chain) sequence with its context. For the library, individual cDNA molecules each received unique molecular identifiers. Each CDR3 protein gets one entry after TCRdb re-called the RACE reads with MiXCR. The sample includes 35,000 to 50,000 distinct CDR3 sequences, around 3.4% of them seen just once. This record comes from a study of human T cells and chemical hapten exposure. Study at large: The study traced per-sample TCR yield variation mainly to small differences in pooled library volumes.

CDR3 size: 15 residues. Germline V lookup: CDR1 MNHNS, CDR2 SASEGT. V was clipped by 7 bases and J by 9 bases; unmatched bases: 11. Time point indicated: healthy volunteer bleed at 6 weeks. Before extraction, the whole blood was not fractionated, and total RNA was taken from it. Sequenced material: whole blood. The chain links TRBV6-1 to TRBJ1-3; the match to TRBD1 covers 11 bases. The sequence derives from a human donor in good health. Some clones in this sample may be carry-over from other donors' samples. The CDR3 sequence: CASTGQGALWSTIYF. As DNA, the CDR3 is TGTGCCAGCACTGGACAGGGGGCCCTTTGGAGCACCATATATTTT.